The entry that follows covers one TCR beta chain sequence. Its antigen is not identified. This sample was included in a study of shared clonotypes between healthy human individuals. This CDR3 has 13 amino acids. Germline CDR1 is LNHDA and CDR2 is SQIVND (reference sequence). When replicate PCRs were run on sorted subsets, they used 200 ng DNA, tens of thousands of T cell genomes. TCRdb's copy holds only in-frame clones and misses some; the assay was immunoSEQ multiplex PCR. The profile shows under 700,000 clones, 85% to 95% of them singletons. Naive-designated CD8 cells lacked CD45RO, were positively enriched for CCR7, and omitted terminally differentiated effector memory CD45RA+ cells. General observations from the study: Non-shared clonotypes displayed generation probabilities falling below those of clonotypes present in all four donors. Across a few donors, naive CD4 shared around 5.3%, naive CD8 approximately 3.5%, memory CD4 less than 2.5%, memory CD8 0.4% to 0.5%.

The sequence was collected from a young woman in good health. The source material was naive CD8+ T cells sorted from blood. The chain is built from TRBV19 and TRBJ2-5; the match to TRBD2 covers 8 bases. The end of the DNA aligns better with TRBJ2-7, so the J call may be wrong. The CDR3 protein is CASSPGLDYEQYF. DNA for the CDR3: TGTGCCAGCTCTCCGGGACTAGACTACGAGCAGTACTTC.